A selection of T cell receptor beta chains follows, all from one sample in a study of T cell changes during pregnancy in multiple sclerosis. Method: immunoSEQ multiplex PCR; TCRdb's copy keeps in-frame clones and lacks some. The table shows about 69,000 clones, with about 88% occurring only once. Here the sequenced sample was peripheral blood, taken before pregnancy. These receptors came from a female donor with multiple sclerosis, enrolled in a pregnancy study. Both conserved end residues are part of each CDR3. Fields, in order: J gene, clone size, V gene, D gene, CDR3 DNA, CDR3 protein. A D gene is named only where the DNA matches it firmly. Some rows mark clone size as missing; the rest say once, few, many or name a class of expanded clone.

TRBJ2-7 NA TRBV19 NA TGTGCCAGTAGTCCTACTGTACAGTACGAGCAGTACTTC CASSPTVQYEQYF
TRBJ1-2 NA TRBV6-1 TRBD1 TGTGCCAGCAGTGACCCCGGGACAGGGGTCTATGGCTACACCTTC CASSDPGTGVYGYTF
TRBJ1-2 NA TRBV4-2 TRBD1 TGTGCCAGCAGCCAAGGGGACAGAAGCGGCTACACCTTC CASSQGDRSGYTF
TRBJ2-7 NA TRBV5-1 NA TGCGCCAGCAGCTTGGTGTCTTCGGGGATGAACTCCTACGAGCAGTACTTC CASSLVSSGMNSYEQYF
TRBJ2-5 NA TRBV9 NA TGTGCCAGCAGCGTAAACGGGGGGCCGGGGGAGACCCAGTACTTC CASSVNGGPGETQYF
TRBJ1-3 NA TRBV9 NA TGTGCCAGCAGCCCACAGACAGGAAAGTCTGGAAACACCATATATTTT CASSPQTGKSGNTIYF
TRBJ2-1 NA TRBV6-5 NA TGTGCCAGCAGTTCATCTTGGGGGGAGTTGTTCAATGAGCAGTTCTTC CASSSSWGELFNEQFF
TRBJ1-6 few TRBV10-3 TRBD1 TGTGCCACTGATTTACAGGGGGCTCATTCACCCCTCCACTTT CATDLQGAHSPLHF
TRBJ2-3 NA TRBV9 NA TGTGCCAGCAGCGTAGAAGCTAGCACAGATACGCAGTATTTT CASSVEASTDTQYF
TRBJ2-5 NA TRBV7-3 NA TGTGCCAGCAGCTCCAGGGGTCAAGAGACCCAGTACTTC CASSSRGQETQYF
TRBJ1-2 NA TRBV7-2 NA TGTGCCAGCAGTCAGCGATATGGCTACACCTTC CASSQRYGYTF
TRBJ2-7 NA TRBV6-5 TRBD1 TGTGCCAGCAGTTACGGTGGGACAGCCTACGAGCAGTACTTC CASSYGGTAYEQYF
TRBJ2-3 NA TRBV7-8 NA TGTGCCAGCAGCTTCGGGGTCACAGATACGCAGTATTTT CASSFGVTDTQYF
TRBJ1-3 NA TRBV5-8 TRBD1 TGTGCCAGCAGCTTCGGCAGGGGGAGAGGAAACACCATATATTTT CASSFGRGRGNTIYF
TRBJ1-5 NA TRBV2 NA TGTGCCAGCAGTGGAGGTAGACAGCCCCAGCATTTT CASSGGRQPQHF
TRBJ1-2 NA TRBV7-2 TRBD1 TGTGCCAGCAGGTTCCCCACAGGGGCCCGGGGCTACACCTTC CASRFPTGARGYTF
TRBJ1-5 NA TRBV4-3 NA TGCGCCAGCAGCGGAAGATCCGGCCAGGGAAATCAGCCCCAGCATTTT CASSGRSGQGNQPQHF
TRBJ2-1 NA TRBV6-5 NA TGTGCCAGCAGTTACTCGCCGGATGAGCAGTTCTTC CASSYSPDEQFF
TRBJ2-1 NA TRBV6-1 TRBD2 TGTGCCAGCAGTGCGTTAGCGGGAGTGAACAATGAGCAGTTCTTC CASSALAGVNNEQFF
TRBJ1-2 NA TRBV5-1 TRBD1 TGCGCCAGCAGCTCCGGGACAGACTCTAACTATGGCTACACCTTC CASSSGTDSNYGYTF
TRBJ2-2 few TRBV9 NA TGTGCCAGCAGCGGAACAGGGGGGGACACCGGGGAGCTGTTTTTT CASSGTGGDTGELFF
TRBJ1-1 once TRBV19 NA TGTGCCAGTAGAGAGGGCTGGGACACTGAAGCTTTCTTT CASREGWDTEAFF
TRBJ2-7 NA TRBV7-9 TRBD1 TGTGCCAGCAGCTTAGCGGAGACAGGGGGCAATCGGTACTTC CASSLAETGGNRYF
TRBJ1-2 NA TRBV11-2 NA TGTGCCAGCAGCTTCATCCGATCCAGGGCCATTAACTATGGCTACACCTTC CASSFIRSRAINYGYTF
TRBJ1-5 NA TRBV11-2 TRBD1 TGTGCCAGCAGCCCGGGGACAGCGAATCAGCCCCAGCATTTT CASSPGTANQPQHF
TRBJ1-1 NA TRBV7-9 TRBD1 TGTGCCAGCAGTCCTGCGCGGGACAGGGCCTTGAACACTGAAGCTTTCTTT CASSPARDRALNTEAFF
TRBJ1-1 NA TRBV5-1 NA TGCGCCAGCAGCGAAGGGGCCGGGGGCACTGAAGCTTTCTTT CASSEGAGGTEAFF
TRBJ2-5 NA TRBV5-1 NA TGCGCCAGCAGCGTCTCGGGGGGGCCAGGGGGAGAGACCCAGTACTTC CASSVSGGPGGETQYF
TRBJ2-5 NA TRBV25-1 TRBD1 TGTGCCAGCAGACCCGGGACAGGGGGCGAGACCCAGTACTTC CASRPGTGGETQYF